This T cell receptor beta chain was sequenced in a study of cytomegalovirus exposure and HLA in healthy donors (dated by TCRdb to about 2017). Background for the entire study: An earlier analysis of approximately 590 of the donors reported 250 to 350 Gb of sequence data and approximately 110 million unique TCR beta sequences from about 200 million T cells. An early release covering roughly 600 HLA-typed donors comprised approximately 300 gigabases of sequencing data and roughly 85 million unique TCR sequences. Of the roughly 420 genotyped donors, 80% to 90% were placed in the genetic ancestry cluster associated with self-reported Caucasian donors. The study aimed to test whether signatures of past pathogen exposure could be identified by cataloging public T cell receptors. Using immunosequencing, the study profiled T cell repertoires from some 670 subjects and related those repertoires to cytomegalovirus serostatus. In addition to the first cohort of roughly 670 subjects, a separate validation cohort of approximately 120 different subjects was used. To predict cytomegalovirus infection status, the study combined high-throughput TCR immunosequencing, statistical association of individual TCRs with disease status, and machine learning. To study patterns of TCR occurrence, a later analysis re-analyzed previously published TCR beta repertoires from 700 or so donors and added high-resolution HLA genotyping. The later analysis used no new phenotypic data to find candidate immune exposures, relying instead on TCR beta sequences and their occurrence across donors. An earlier analysis of around 580 of the donors used high-throughput TCR beta sequencing to judge whether each TCR beta V gene segment behaved as functional or pseudogenic. Alongside the repertoire data, information on donor age, sex, ethnicity and CMV serostatus was compiled. In a later genetic analysis, genome-wide SNP genotypes for 398 of the 666 donors were used, and that subset was treated as a discovery cohort. All discovery cohort repertoires had been generated on a single sequencing platform. Both class I and class II loci were covered by HLA typing, at four-digit resolution. Typing coverage differed by locus: A, B, C, DRB1 and DQB1 were typed in about 620-630 donors, DQA1 in roughly 510, DPA1 in 600 to 610, and DPB1 in just under 490. Because of strong linkage in the cohort, four or five DR-DQ haplotypes were treated as single units for association and clustering. Among about 400 genotyped donors of the cohort, an average of about 220,000 unique TCR beta nucleotide sequences was sequenced per donor, of which about 18% were non-productive.

Results and caveats for the whole study, not just this receptor: Specific HLA alleles were associated with roughly 17,000 TCR beta sequences at a false discovery rate of 0.05 in a later analysis. Most TCR sequences were seen in very few donors, while some public TCRs were found in many individuals. In a later analysis, HLA-associated TCR beta chains were found to be more clonally expanded and to have lower generation probabilities than equally common non-associated chains. When HLA alleles, especially DR and DQ, strongly co-occurred, attributing TCR associations to individual alleles was difficult. Presence/absence analyses assumed roughly uniform sequencing depth across donors, an assumption that may not hold. The authors suggested that the approach could potentially be extended to other disease states and immunological phenotypes. Cytomegalovirus status was reported to be diagnosed by the classifier with high specificity and sensitivity in both the original and validation cohorts. V-gene and J-gene trimming of TCR beta chains was associated with a missense DCLRE1C variant in a later genetic analysis, and the association was replicated in an independent cohort. A group of highly shared sequence variants was considered likely to be a technical artifact of the sequencing pipeline. In a later analysis, several top co-occurrence clusters were reported to appear linked to parvovirus B19, influenza, CMV and Epstein-Barr virus. A further reported finding was that TCR beta sequences accurately predicted the HLA-A and HLA-B alleles for most subjects in the first cohort. A later genetic analysis reported fewer N-insertions in productive TCRs among donors in an Asian-associated ancestry cluster than the roughly 640-donor mean. The 87-base-pair reads could not distinguish some IMGT-functional V segments, including TRBV6-2 and TRBV6-3, so those segments were excluded. Because counts were too low, roughly 16 rarely observed V segments, including chromosome 9 orphons, were left out of the earlier analysis of some 600 of the donors. Immune exposure information for the cohort was limited to CMV serostatus. A few of the identified cytomegalovirus-associated TCR beta chains were confirmed in vitro to be specific for cytomegalovirus antigens. Linkage disequilibrium might explain the correlated functional status among segregating V segments, but an unknown experimental factor could not be ruled out. A later analysis found that TCR association rates varied across HLA loci, with DRB1 alleles showing the most associated TCRs and HLA-C alleles the fewest. In a later analysis, most CMV-associated TCR beta chains were found to appear HLA-restricted, with HLA associations seemingly driven largely by CMV exposure. In an earlier analysis of about 600 of the donors, most TCR beta V segments appeared in productive rearrangements about 87% or about 30% of the time, broadly matching IMGT annotations. HLA typing was unavailable for some donors at each locus, so association tests used only the typed subset. A total of 164 TCR beta chains were listed by the study as associated with cytomegalovirus. In this cohort, only TCR beta chains were sequenced, and detectable features were limited by the absence of alpha or paired-chain data.

Libraries were constructed by the immunoSEQ multiplex PCR assay. For the multiplex PCR, a mixture combining 60 forward primers for TCR Vbeta segments and 13 reverse primers for TCR Jbeta segments was used. The CDR3 region of rearranged TCR beta genes was amplified from genomic DNA by a multiplex PCR assay. The amplified TCR beta libraries were sequenced on the Illumina HiSeq System as 87-base-pair reads. In the source study's methods: In a later analysis, tens of millions of unique TCR beta chains were counted across the roughly 610 repertoires, and roughly 11 million of these chains were shared by at least two donors. A nearest-neighbor algorithm error-corrected the raw reads and collapsed the reads into unique sequences, merging closely related sequences to remove PCR and sequencing errors. To assign V, D and J gene segments, CDR3 sequences were aligned to IMGT reference sequences. For a sequence to be retained, a match of at least six nucleotides was required to both a V gene segment and a J gene segment. Rearrangements were classified as productive when the CDR3 lacked stop codons and remained in frame with V and J, and all other rearrangements were classified as non-productive. Following IMGT convention, CDR3 was defined as the stretch from the second conserved V-encoded cysteine to the conserved J-encoded phenylalanine. In an earlier analysis of approximately 590 of the donors, sequences lacking an unambiguous match to a single V gene segment were excluded. An earlier analysis of approximately 590 of the donors classified V segments as functional when productive rearrangements were above 56.7% and as segregating when the standard deviation between donors was above 5%. A statistical classification framework was built for diagnosing cytomegalovirus status from the catalog of TCR beta chain sequences. In a later analysis, TCR nucleotide sequences were compared against IMGT/GENE-DB human TR gene sequences so that V and J genes could be assigned. Using the TCRdist pipeline, a later analysis assigned CDR3 sequences along with most-parsimonious VDJ recombination scenarios. In a later analysis, each TCR beta chain was defined by its CDR3 amino acid sequence together with its V-gene family, and reads without a unique V-gene family were excluded. To address suspected cross-contamination and a sequencing artifact, a later analysis removed approximately 590 highly shared, low-generation-probability nucleotide sequences. In a later analysis, a clonal expansion index for each public chain was calculated from normalized within-repertoire ranks of inferred template counts. Generation probabilities in a later analysis came from a VDJ recombination model fitted to out-of-frame rearrangements, and those results were checked against IGoR. A later analysis scored TCR-TCR, TCR-HLA and TCR-CMV co-occurrence with hypergeometric tests, applying a repertoire-size bias correction to TCR pairs. A later analysis estimated false discovery rates by permuting HLA or CMV assignments 20 times. In a later analysis, co-occurring TCRs were grouped using DBSCAN, with TCRdist sequence similarity added in when clustering inside HLA-allele-positive subsets. Co-occurrence clustering excluded repertoires with fewer than 30,000 or more than 120,000 public chains, plus five with anomalous nucleotide sharing. TCRdb re-hosts the immuneACCESS table, in-frame sequences only. Its copies lack some clones; in the studies checked, an unresolved V gene accounts for under half of them, and the cause for the rest is not known. That table gives V, J and clone size, and the DNA gave D and trimming. The sample data list about 120,000 clones, and roughly a tenth of these were observed just once. 3% of the sample rests with the top ten.

The cohort was made up of approximately 670 healthy bone marrow donors. All cohort members were sampled while nominally healthy, although unrecorded immune exposures were likely present. The donor tested CMV seronegative, placing the donor among the approximately 360 seronegative members of the cohort. Every donor gave a peripheral blood sample, and the peripheral blood mononuclear cells from that sample were used for TCR beta sequencing. Genomic DNA was extracted from the blood cell samples with the Qiagen DNeasy Blood Extraction Kit. The CDR3 starts with the cysteine, ends with the phenylalanine, and has 15 residues. CDR3 DNA only is kept here, 45 bases in frame from base 1. The germline V gene (reference sequence) sets CDR1 to SGHNT and CDR2 to YYREEE. V is cut back by 1 base and J by 3 bases, with 5 bases in the junction unmatched. This clone showed up just a few times. The target of this receptor is not known. No base quality information exists; no much larger clone differs at one position.

This chain joins TRBV5-4 to TRBJ1-2, with 8 junctional bases fitting TRBD1. The TCR was taken from a man aged 30 to 39 in good health and CMV-seronegative. The sequenced material came from PBMCs. CDR3 loop: CASSLYQGADYGYTF. The bases read TGTGCCAGCAGCTTGTACCAGGGGGCAGACTATGGCTACACCTTC.